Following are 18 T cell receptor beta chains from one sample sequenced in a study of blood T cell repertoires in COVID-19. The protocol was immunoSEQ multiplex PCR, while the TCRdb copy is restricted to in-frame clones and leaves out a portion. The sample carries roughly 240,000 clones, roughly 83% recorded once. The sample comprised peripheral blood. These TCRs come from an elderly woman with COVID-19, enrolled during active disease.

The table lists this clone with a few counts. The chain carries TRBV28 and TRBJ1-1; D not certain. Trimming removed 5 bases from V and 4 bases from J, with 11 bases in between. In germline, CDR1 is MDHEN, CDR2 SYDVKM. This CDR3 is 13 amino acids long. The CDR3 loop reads CASSPPRATEAFF. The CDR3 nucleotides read TGTGCCAGCAGTCCCCCGAGGGCCACTGAAGCTTTCTTT.

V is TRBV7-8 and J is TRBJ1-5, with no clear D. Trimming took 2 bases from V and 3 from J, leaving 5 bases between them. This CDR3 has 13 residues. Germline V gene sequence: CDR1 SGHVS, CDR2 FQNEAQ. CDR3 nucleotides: TGTGCCAGCAGCTTATCTACCAATCAGCCCCAGCATTTT. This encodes CASSLSTNQPQHF.

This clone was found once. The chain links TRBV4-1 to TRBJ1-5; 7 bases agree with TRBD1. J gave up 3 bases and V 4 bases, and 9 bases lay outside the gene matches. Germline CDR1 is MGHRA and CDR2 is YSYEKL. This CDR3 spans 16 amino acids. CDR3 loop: CASSPPPGTANQPQHF. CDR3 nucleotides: TGCGCCAGCAGCCCCCCCCCTGGGACAGCCAATCAGCCCCAGCATTTT.

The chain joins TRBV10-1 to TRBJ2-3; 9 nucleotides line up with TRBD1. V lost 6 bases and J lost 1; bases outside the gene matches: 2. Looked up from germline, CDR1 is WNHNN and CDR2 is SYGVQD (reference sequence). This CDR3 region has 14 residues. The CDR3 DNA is TGCGCCAGCAGGGACAGGGGTTGCACAGATACGCAGTATTTT. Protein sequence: CASRDRGCTDTQYF.

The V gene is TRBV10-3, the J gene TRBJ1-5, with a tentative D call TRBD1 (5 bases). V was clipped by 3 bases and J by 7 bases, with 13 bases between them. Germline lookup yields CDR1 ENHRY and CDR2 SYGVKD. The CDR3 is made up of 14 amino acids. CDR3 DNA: TGTGCCATCAGTGATGGCCAGGGCGGACAGCCCCAGCATTTT. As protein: CAISDGQGGQPQHF.

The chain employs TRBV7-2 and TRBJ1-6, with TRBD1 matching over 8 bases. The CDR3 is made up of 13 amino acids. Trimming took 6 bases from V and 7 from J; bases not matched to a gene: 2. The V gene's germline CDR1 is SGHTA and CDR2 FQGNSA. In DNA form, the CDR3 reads TGTGCCAGCAGGCCAGGGGGCAATTCACCCCTCCACTTT. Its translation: CASRPGGNSPLHF.

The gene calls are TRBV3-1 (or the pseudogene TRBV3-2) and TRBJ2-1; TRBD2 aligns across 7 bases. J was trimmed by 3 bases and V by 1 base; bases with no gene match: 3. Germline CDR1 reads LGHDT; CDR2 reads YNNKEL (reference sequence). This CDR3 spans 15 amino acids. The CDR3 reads CASSQVSSGYNEQFF. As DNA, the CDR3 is TGTGCCAGCAGCCAAGTATCTAGCGGCTACAATGAGCAGTTCTTC.

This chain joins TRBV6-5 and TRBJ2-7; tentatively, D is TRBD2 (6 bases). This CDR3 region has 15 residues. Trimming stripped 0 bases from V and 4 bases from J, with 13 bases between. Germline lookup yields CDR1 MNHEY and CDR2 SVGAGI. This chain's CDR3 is CASSYSGGAGYEQYF. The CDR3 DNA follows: TGTGCCAGCAGTTACTCTGGCGGGGCGGGGTACGAGCAGTACTTC.

In nucleotides, the CDR3 is TGTGCCAGCAGTTTATCTGCCCTAGCTAACTATGGCTACACCTTC. Amino acid sequence: CASSLSALANYGYTF. The chain links TRBV27 to TRBJ1-2; D not certain. CDR3 length: 15 residues. Trimming stripped 0 bases from V and 0 bases from J, with 8 bases between. CDR1 is MNHEY, CDR2 SMNVEV, per germline (reference sequence).

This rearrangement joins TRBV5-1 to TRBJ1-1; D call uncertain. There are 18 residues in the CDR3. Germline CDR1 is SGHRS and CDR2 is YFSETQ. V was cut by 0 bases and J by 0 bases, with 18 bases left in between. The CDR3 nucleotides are TGCGCCAGCAGCTTGGGGCTGAGGGCCCTTAATATGAACACTGAAGCTTTCTTT. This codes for CASSLGLRALNMNTEAFF.

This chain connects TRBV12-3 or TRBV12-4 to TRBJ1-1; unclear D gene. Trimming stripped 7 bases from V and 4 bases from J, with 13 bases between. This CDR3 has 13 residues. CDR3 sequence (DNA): TGTGCCAGCAATCGGCGGTCGTTCACTGAAGCTTTCTTT. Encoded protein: CASNRRSFTEAFF.

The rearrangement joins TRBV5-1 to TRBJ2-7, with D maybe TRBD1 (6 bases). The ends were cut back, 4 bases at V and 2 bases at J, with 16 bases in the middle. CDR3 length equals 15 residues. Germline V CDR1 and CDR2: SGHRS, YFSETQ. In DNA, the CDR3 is TGCGCCAGCAGCAACAACTTGGACAGCGCCTACGAGCAGTACTTC. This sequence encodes CASSNNLDSAYEQYF.

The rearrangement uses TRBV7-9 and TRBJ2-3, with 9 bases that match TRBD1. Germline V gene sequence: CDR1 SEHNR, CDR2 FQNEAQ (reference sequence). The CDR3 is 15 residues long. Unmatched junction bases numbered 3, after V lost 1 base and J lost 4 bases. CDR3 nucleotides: TGTGCCAGCAGCTTAGGGACAGGGGAGCCAGATACGCAGTATTTT. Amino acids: CASSLGTGEPDTQYF.

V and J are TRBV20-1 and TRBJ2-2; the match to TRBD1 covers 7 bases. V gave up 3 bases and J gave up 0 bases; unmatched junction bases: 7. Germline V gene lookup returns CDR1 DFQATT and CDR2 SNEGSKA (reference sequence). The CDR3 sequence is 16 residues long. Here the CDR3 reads CSASWQTGTNTGELFF. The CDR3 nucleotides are TGCAGTGCTAGTTGGCAGACAGGGACGAACACCGGGGAGCTGTTTTTT.

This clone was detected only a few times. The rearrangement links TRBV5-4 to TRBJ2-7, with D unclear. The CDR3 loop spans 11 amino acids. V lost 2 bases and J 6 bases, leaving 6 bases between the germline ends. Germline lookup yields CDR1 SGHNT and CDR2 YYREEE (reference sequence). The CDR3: CASSFRGEQYF. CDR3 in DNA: TGTGCCAGCAGCTTTCGAGGCGAGCAGTACTTC.

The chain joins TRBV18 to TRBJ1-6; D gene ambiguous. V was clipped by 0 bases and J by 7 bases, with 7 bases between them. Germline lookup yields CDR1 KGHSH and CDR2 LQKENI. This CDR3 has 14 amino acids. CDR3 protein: CASSPPHKNSPLHF. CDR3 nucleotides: TGTGCCAGCTCACCACCGCACAAGAATTCACCCCTCCACTTT.

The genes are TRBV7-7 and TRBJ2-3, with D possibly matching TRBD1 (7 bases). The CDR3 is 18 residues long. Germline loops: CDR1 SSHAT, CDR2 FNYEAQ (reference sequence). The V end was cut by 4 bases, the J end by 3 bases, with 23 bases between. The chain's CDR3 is CASSSTPLGGGVTDTQYF. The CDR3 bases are TGTGCCAGCAGCTCAACCCCATTAGGGGGCGGGGTAACAGATACGCAGTATTTT.

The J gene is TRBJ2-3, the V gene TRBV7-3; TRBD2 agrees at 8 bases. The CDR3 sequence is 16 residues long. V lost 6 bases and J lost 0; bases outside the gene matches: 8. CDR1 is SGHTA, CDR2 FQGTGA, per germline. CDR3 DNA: TGTGCCAGCAGACCCGGGGGGGCCCCTAGCACAGATACGCAGTATTTT. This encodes CASRPGGAPSTDTQYF. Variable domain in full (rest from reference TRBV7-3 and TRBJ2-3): GAGVSQTPSNKVTEKGKYVELRCDPISGHTALYWYRQSLGQGPEFLIYFQGTGAADDSGLPNDRFFAVRPEGSVSTLKIQRTERGDSAVYLCASRPGGAPSTDTQYFGPGTRLTVL.